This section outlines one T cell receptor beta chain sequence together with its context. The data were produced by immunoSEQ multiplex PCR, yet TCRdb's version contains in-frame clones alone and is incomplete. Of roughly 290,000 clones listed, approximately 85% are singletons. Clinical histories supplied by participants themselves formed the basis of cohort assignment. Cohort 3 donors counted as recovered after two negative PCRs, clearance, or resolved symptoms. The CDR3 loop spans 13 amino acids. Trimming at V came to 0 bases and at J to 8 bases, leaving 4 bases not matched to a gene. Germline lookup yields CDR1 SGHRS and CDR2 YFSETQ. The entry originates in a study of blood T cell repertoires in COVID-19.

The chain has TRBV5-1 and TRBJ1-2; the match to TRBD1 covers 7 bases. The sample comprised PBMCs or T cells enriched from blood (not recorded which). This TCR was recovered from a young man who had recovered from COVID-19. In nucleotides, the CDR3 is TGCGCCAGCAGCTTGGACGGACAGGCGGGCTACACCTTC. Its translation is CASSLDGQAGYTF.